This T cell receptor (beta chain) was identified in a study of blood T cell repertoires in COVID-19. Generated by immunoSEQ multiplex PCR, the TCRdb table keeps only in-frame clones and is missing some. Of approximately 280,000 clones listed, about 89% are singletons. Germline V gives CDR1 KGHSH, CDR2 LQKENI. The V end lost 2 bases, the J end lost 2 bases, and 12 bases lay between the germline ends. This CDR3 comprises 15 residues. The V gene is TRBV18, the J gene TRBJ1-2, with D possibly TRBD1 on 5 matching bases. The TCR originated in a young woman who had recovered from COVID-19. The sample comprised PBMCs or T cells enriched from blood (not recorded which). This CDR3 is CASSPIGVYNYGYTF. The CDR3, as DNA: TGTGCCAGCTCACCAATAGGGGTATACAACTATGGCTACACCTTC. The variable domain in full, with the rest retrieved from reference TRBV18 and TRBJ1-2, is NAGVMQNPRHLVRRRGQEARLRCSPMKGHSHVYWYRQLPEEGLKFMVYLQKENIIDESGMPKERFSAEFPKEGPSILRIQQVVRGDSAAYFCASSPIGVYNYGYTFGSGTRLTVV.